The rows below give T cell receptor beta chains drawn from one sample of a study of graft-versus-host responses after intestinal transplantation. The data were produced by immunoSEQ multiplex PCR, yet TCRdb's version contains in-frame clones alone and is incomplete. The sample has approximately 24,000 clones; around 95% are singletons. The source was PBMCs, collected roughly 30 days after intestinal transplant. The receptors were sampled from a human patient who received an intestinal transplant, so some T cells may come from the graft donor. CDR3s include the opening cysteine and the closing phenylalanine or tryptophan. Fields, in order: CDR3 DNA, CDR3 protein, D gene, clone size, V gene, J gene. D genes are given only for firm matches. Rows give clone size only sometimes, using once, few, many, or a class for an expanded clone.

CDR3 DNA: TGTGCCAGCAGTGAAACAGGGAACACCTACGAGCAGTACTTC
CDR3 protein: CASSETGNTYEQYF
D gene: NA
clone size: NA
V gene: TRBV6-1
J gene: TRBJ2-7

CDR3 DNA: TGTGCCAGCAGTTACCAGGACAGGGGAGAAAAACTGTTTTTT
CDR3 protein: CASSYQDRGEKLFF
D gene: TRBD1
clone size: NA
V gene: TRBV6-5
J gene: TRBJ1-4

CDR3 DNA: TGTGCCAGCTCCCCCGGGACAGGGCACTACGAGCAGTACTTC
CDR3 protein: CASSPGTGHYEQYF
D gene: TRBD1
clone size: NA
V gene: TRBV18
J gene: TRBJ2-7

CDR3 DNA: TGTGCCATCCCGGTGACTAGCGACCCCACCGGGGAGCTGTTTTTT
CDR3 protein: CAIPVTSDPTGELFF
D gene: TRBD2
clone size: NA
V gene: TRBV7-6
J gene: TRBJ2-2

CDR3 DNA: TGTGCCACCAGCAGAGTGGGTGAGGGGCCAAACACTGAAGCTTTCTTT
CDR3 protein: CATSRVGEGPNTEAFF
D gene: NA
clone size: few
V gene: TRBV15
J gene: TRBJ1-1

CDR3 DNA: TGTGCCAGCAGCTATGGGTCAGGACCCCTTTACGAGCAGTACTTC
CDR3 protein: CASSYGSGPLYEQYF
D gene: NA
clone size: once
V gene: TRBV11-2
J gene: TRBJ2-7

CDR3 DNA: TGTGCCAGCAGCTTATCGACAGGTGACTCCTACAATGAGCAGTTCTTC
CDR3 protein: CASSLSTGDSYNEQFF
D gene: NA
clone size: NA
V gene: TRBV11-2
J gene: TRBJ2-1

CDR3 DNA: TGCGCCAGCAGCTACCGGTCGACTAGCGGAGGCTACCAAGAGACCCAGTACTTC
CDR3 protein: CASSYRSTSGGYQETQYF
D gene: TRBD2
clone size: NA
V gene: TRBV4-1
J gene: TRBJ2-5

CDR3 DNA: TGTGCCACCTCAGACAGATACAATCAGCCCCAGCATTTT
CDR3 protein: CATSDRYNQPQHF
D gene: NA
clone size: NA
V gene: TRBV19
J gene: TRBJ1-5

CDR3 DNA: TGTGCCAGCAGCTCGAATAGGGATAATTCACCCCTCCACTTT
CDR3 protein: CASSSNRDNSPLHF
D gene: NA
clone size: NA
V gene: TRBV7-9
J gene: TRBJ1-6

CDR3 DNA: TGTGCCAGCAGTGCCCTATTAGGGGACACTGAAGCTTTCTTT
CDR3 protein: CASSALLGDTEAFF
D gene: NA
clone size: NA
V gene: TRBV6-1
J gene: TRBJ1-1

CDR3 DNA: TGTGCCACCAGCACAGGGGATTATAATTCACCCCTCCACTTT
CDR3 protein: CATSTGDYNSPLHF
D gene: NA
clone size: NA
V gene: TRBV15
J gene: TRBJ1-6

CDR3 DNA: TGTGCCAGCAGCAAGGACACACCTAATGAAAAACTGTTTTTT
CDR3 protein: CASSKDTPNEKLFF
D gene: NA
clone size: NA
V gene: TRBV7-9
J gene: TRBJ1-4

CDR3 DNA: TGTGCCAGCAGCTCCGGGACAGGCTCTAGCAATCAGCCCCAGCATTTT
CDR3 protein: CASSSGTGSSNQPQHF
D gene: TRBD1
clone size: NA
V gene: TRBV7-8
J gene: TRBJ1-5

CDR3 DNA: TGTGCCAGTAGTATCACCGGGACTATCCCTTTTAATGAGCAGTTCTTC
CDR3 protein: CASSITGTIPFNEQFF
D gene: TRBD2
clone size: few
V gene: TRBV19
J gene: TRBJ2-1

CDR3 DNA: TGTGCCAGCTCAAGTCCCTCCTACGAGCAGTACTTC
CDR3 protein: CASSSPSYEQYF
D gene: NA
clone size: NA
V gene: TRBV18
J gene: TRBJ2-7

CDR3 DNA: TGCGCCAGCAGCCAAGATTTTGGGACAGGGGCTGGGGAGCTGTTTTTT
CDR3 protein: CASSQDFGTGAGELFF
D gene: TRBD1
clone size: NA
V gene: TRBV4-1
J gene: TRBJ2-2

CDR3 DNA: TGTGCCAGCAGCTTAGCTGTGGTTCCAGGGATTAAGGAAAAACTGTTTTTT
CDR3 protein: CASSLAVVPGIKEKLFF
D gene: NA
clone size: NA
V gene: TRBV11-2
J gene: TRBJ1-4

CDR3 DNA: TGTGCCAGCAGCCTCCGACAGTCGACCTATAATTCACCCCTCCACTTT
CDR3 protein: CASSLRQSTYNSPLHF
D gene: NA
clone size: few
V gene: TRBV11-2
J gene: TRBJ1-6

CDR3 DNA: TGTGCCAGCAGTCCGTCAGGGAATAATTCACCCCTCCACTTT
CDR3 protein: CASSPSGNNSPLHF
D gene: NA
clone size: NA
V gene: TRBV6-5
J gene: TRBJ1-6

CDR3 DNA: TGTGCCAGCAGTTTAAGAGCGGCAGAGACCCAGTACTTC
CDR3 protein: CASSLRAAETQYF
D gene: NA
clone size: few
V gene: TRBV27
J gene: TRBJ2-5

CDR3 DNA: TGTGCCAGCAGCTCCGCAACTAGCGGGGGGGCCCGAACCTACAATGAGCAGTTCTTC
CDR3 protein: CASSSATSGGARTYNEQFF
D gene: TRBD2
clone size: NA
V gene: TRBV7-9
J gene: TRBJ2-1

CDR3 DNA: TGCGCCAGCAGCTCGGGACAGGTATTCTACGAGCAGTACTTC
CDR3 protein: CASSSGQVFYEQYF
D gene: TRBD1
clone size: NA
V gene: TRBV5-1
J gene: TRBJ2-7

CDR3 DNA: TGTGCCAGCAGTGACGAGTTGAACACTGAAGCTTTCTTT
CDR3 protein: CASSDELNTEAFF
D gene: NA
clone size: NA
V gene: TRBV2
J gene: TRBJ1-1

CDR3 DNA: TGCGCCAGCAGCCAAATAGCGGTCGCCTACAATGAGCAGTTCTTC
CDR3 protein: CASSQIAVAYNEQFF
D gene: NA
clone size: NA
V gene: TRBV5-1
J gene: TRBJ2-1

CDR3 DNA: TGTGCCAGCTCACTACAGGGGGCGTACGAGCAGTACTTC
CDR3 protein: CASSLQGAYEQYF
D gene: TRBD1
clone size: NA
V gene: TRBV18
J gene: TRBJ2-7

CDR3 DNA: TGCGCCAGCAGTGAGCTGCGGTCTAGCGGCGGTGAGCAGTTCTTC
CDR3 protein: CASSELRSSGGEQFF
D gene: TRBD2
clone size: NA
V gene: TRBV10-1
J gene: TRBJ2-1

CDR3 DNA: TGTGCCAGCAGCTTAGGCTTCTGGGGACAGAATTATGGCTACACCTTC
CDR3 protein: CASSLGFWGQNYGYTF
D gene: TRBD1
clone size: NA
V gene: TRBV7-8
J gene: TRBJ1-2

CDR3 DNA: TGTGCCAGCAGTCCACAGGACCTACCAGGGGCGGAGACCCAGTACTTC
CDR3 protein: CASSPQDLPGAETQYF
D gene: NA
clone size: NA
V gene: TRBV27
J gene: TRBJ2-5

CDR3 DNA: TGTGCCAGTCGGACTAGCGGGAGCAATGAGCAGTTCTTC
CDR3 protein: CASRTSGSNEQFF
D gene: TRBD2
clone size: once
V gene: TRBV28
J gene: TRBJ2-1

CDR3 DNA: TGTGCCAGCAGTTACTCGGGCGGGGAGCTGTTTTTT
CDR3 protein: CASSYSGGELFF
D gene: NA
clone size: NA
V gene: TRBV6-5
J gene: TRBJ2-2

CDR3 DNA: TGTGCCAGCAGCTTAGTTTTCGGTGGTCAGCCCCAGCATTTT
CDR3 protein: CASSLVFGGQPQHF
D gene: NA
clone size: NA
V gene: TRBV7-2
J gene: TRBJ1-5

CDR3 DNA: TGCGCCAGCAGCCAAGATCGAGGGTTAAGTTATGGCTACACCTTC
CDR3 protein: CASSQDRGLSYGYTF
D gene: NA
clone size: NA
V gene: TRBV4-3
J gene: TRBJ1-2

CDR3 DNA: TGCAGCGTTGACTCAGGGTTGCCCTACAATGAGCAGTTCTTC
CDR3 protein: CSVDSGLPYNEQFF
D gene: NA
clone size: once
V gene: TRBV29-1
J gene: TRBJ2-1

CDR3 DNA: TGTGCCAGCAGTGGCAGGCCTACAGGGAGCTCCTACAATGAGCAGTTCTTC
CDR3 protein: CASSGRPTGSSYNEQFF
D gene: NA
clone size: NA
V gene: TRBV6-1
J gene: TRBJ2-1

CDR3 DNA: TGCAGTGCTAGACACACAGGGGAAGCTTTCTTT
CDR3 protein: CSARHTGEAFF
D gene: NA
clone size: NA
V gene: TRBV20-1
J gene: TRBJ1-1

CDR3 DNA: TGCGCCAGCAGCCAAGAGGCAGGGACTAACACTGAAGCTTTCTTT
CDR3 protein: CASSQEAGTNTEAFF
D gene: NA
clone size: NA
V gene: TRBV4-3
J gene: TRBJ1-1

CDR3 DNA: TGTGCCAGCAGCCAAGAATGGGCCGCCCTAGCCAAAAACATTCAGTACTTC
CDR3 protein: CASSQEWAALAKNIQYF
D gene: NA
clone size: NA
V gene: TRBV4-2
J gene: TRBJ2-4

CDR3 DNA: TGTGCCAGCAGTTGGACTAGCGGGAGCGGCGAGCAGTACTTC
CDR3 protein: CASSWTSGSGEQYF
D gene: TRBD2
clone size: NA
V gene: TRBV6-1
J gene: TRBJ2-7

CDR3 DNA: TGTGCCAGCAGCTACAGGGTTCGGGGTGAGCAGTTCTTC
CDR3 protein: CASSYRVRGEQFF
D gene: NA
clone size: NA
V gene: TRBV5-6
J gene: TRBJ2-1

CDR3 DNA: TGCGCCAGCAGCCGGGATCACACAGATACGCAGTATTTT
CDR3 protein: CASSRDHTDTQYF
D gene: NA
clone size: NA
V gene: TRBV10-1
J gene: TRBJ2-3

CDR3 DNA: TGCGCCAGCAAGAAGGGACAGGGGAACACTGAAGCTTTCTTT
CDR3 protein: CASKKGQGNTEAFF
D gene: TRBD1
clone size: NA
V gene: TRBV5-1
J gene: TRBJ1-1

CDR3 DNA: TGTGCCAGCAGTGAGGGGGACACCGGGGAGCTGTTTTTT
CDR3 protein: CASSEGDTGELFF
D gene: NA
clone size: NA
V gene: TRBV6-1
J gene: TRBJ2-2

CDR3 DNA: TGTGCCAGCAGTGGCGGCCAGGGGGTTTACAATGAGCAGTTCTTC
CDR3 protein: CASSGGQGVYNEQFF
D gene: TRBD1
clone size: NA
V gene: TRBV6-1
J gene: TRBJ2-1

CDR3 DNA: TGTGCCAGCAGCTTGGGGCAGGGAGAGACCCAGTACTTC
CDR3 protein: CASSLGQGETQYF
D gene: NA
clone size: once
V gene: TRBV5-4
J gene: TRBJ2-5

CDR3 DNA: TGTGCCAGCAGCGACTGGACAGGTAGGAGCTCCTACGAGCAGTACTTC
CDR3 protein: CASSDWTGRSSYEQYF
D gene: TRBD1
clone size: NA
V gene: TRBV7-9
J gene: TRBJ2-7

CDR3 DNA: TGTGCCAGCAGCTTAGCCACTAGGGTATTCAATGAGCAGTTCTTC
CDR3 protein: CASSLATRVFNEQFF
D gene: NA
clone size: NA
V gene: TRBV7-2
J gene: TRBJ2-1

CDR3 DNA: TGTGCCTGGAGTGAGGTAGGGGGTAGGGGCGGACAGCCCCAGCATTTT
CDR3 protein: CAWSEVGGRGGQPQHF
D gene: NA
clone size: NA
V gene: TRBV30
J gene: TRBJ1-5

CDR3 DNA: TGTGCCAGCAGCTCATCAGGGGGCACGCCCTACGAGCAGTACTTC
CDR3 protein: CASSSSGGTPYEQYF
D gene: TRBD1
clone size: NA
V gene: TRBV5-4
J gene: TRBJ2-7

CDR3 DNA: TGTGCCAGCAGTTACGGGGGGGGAGAAGAGACCCAGTACTTC
CDR3 protein: CASSYGGGEETQYF
D gene: TRBD2
clone size: NA
V gene: TRBV6-5
J gene: TRBJ2-5

CDR3 DNA: TGTGCCAGCAGTGATGCCCGGGGCCAAGCTTTCTTT
CDR3 protein: CASSDARGQAFF
D gene: NA
clone size: NA
V gene: TRBV2
J gene: TRBJ1-1

CDR3 DNA: TGTGCCAGCAGCCCCGGGGCCACCCTCTACGAGCAGTACTTC
CDR3 protein: CASSPGATLYEQYF
D gene: NA
clone size: NA
V gene: TRBV5-4
J gene: TRBJ2-7

CDR3 DNA: TGTGCCAGCAGCCTCGGGACTAGCGGGAGGAAAGCTGGGGCCAACGTCCTGACTTTC
CDR3 protein: CASSLGTSGRKAGANVLTF
D gene: TRBD2
clone size: NA
V gene: TRBV9
J gene: TRBJ2-6

CDR3 DNA: TGTGCCAGCAGCTTATTCAGGGGCAACTATGGCCCCGAAGGAGATACGCAGTATTTT
CDR3 protein: CASSLFRGNYGPEGDTQYF
D gene: NA
clone size: NA
V gene: TRBV11-2
J gene: TRBJ2-3

CDR3 DNA: TGTGCCAGCAGCTTAGTAGGCGGGGAAGAGACCCAGTACTTC
CDR3 protein: CASSLVGGEETQYF
D gene: NA
clone size: few
V gene: TRBV11-2
J gene: TRBJ2-5

CDR3 DNA: TGTGCCAGCAGTCCAGGGACGAGCGAAAAACTGTTTTTT
CDR3 protein: CASSPGTSEKLFF
D gene: NA
clone size: few
V gene: TRBV6-1
J gene: TRBJ1-4

CDR3 DNA: TGTGCCAGCACTCCCGGACAGGGTCTATACAATGAGCAGTTCTTC
CDR3 protein: CASTPGQGLYNEQFF
D gene: TRBD1
clone size: NA
V gene: TRBV7-2
J gene: TRBJ2-1

CDR3 DNA: TGTGCCAGCAGTTTCCCCGGGACAGGACCCTACAATGAGCAGTTCTTC
CDR3 protein: CASSFPGTGPYNEQFF
D gene: TRBD1
clone size: NA
V gene: TRBV6-5
J gene: TRBJ2-1

CDR3 DNA: TGCGCCAGCAGCATACAGGGGAGCACTAATGAAAAACTGTTTTTT
CDR3 protein: CASSIQGSTNEKLFF
D gene: TRBD1
clone size: NA
V gene: TRBV5-1
J gene: TRBJ1-4

CDR3 DNA: TGTGCCTGGAGCGGTGGAGATACGCAGTATTTT
CDR3 protein: CAWSGGDTQYF
D gene: NA
clone size: once
V gene: TRBV30
J gene: TRBJ2-3